Listed below are T cell receptor beta chains from one sample, sequenced in a study of blood T cell repertoires in COVID-19. The repertoire was sequenced with immunoSEQ multiplex PCR; TCRdb's copy has only in-frame clones and lacks some. The sample shows roughly 200,000 clones, more than 75% of them seen only once. The material sequenced was peripheral blood. Receptors originate from a woman in her 50s with active or convalescent COVID-19. Each CDR3 is given with its conserved first and last residue. Each record gives: D gene, J gene, clone size, V gene, CDR3 DNA, CDR3 protein. The D gene is left open where the match is weak. A row's size may be missing; if present it is once, few, many or a size class.

d_call: -; j_call: TRBJ1-4; clone_size: -; v_call: TRBV7-2; cdr3_nt: TGTGCCAGCAGCTTATCAGGGTACAACGAAAAACTGTTTTTT; cdr3_aa: CASSLSGYNEKLFF
d_call: -; j_call: TRBJ2-1; clone_size: -; v_call: TRBV5-4; cdr3_nt: TGTGCCAGCAGCTTAGACCTAGTAAAGGACAATGAGCAGTTCTTC; cdr3_aa: CASSLDLVKDNEQFF
d_call: TRBD2; j_call: TRBJ2-5; clone_size: -; v_call: TRBV5-1; cdr3_nt: TGCGCCAGCATGCCGCTCGCAGGGACTAGCCTGGAGACCCAGTACTTC; cdr3_aa: CASMPLAGTSLETQYF
d_call: TRBD2; j_call: TRBJ2-7; clone_size: few; v_call: TRBV6-2/TRBV6-3; cdr3_nt: TGTGCCAGCAGTTACGGGCTAGCGGGGAACTACGAGCAGTACTTC; cdr3_aa: CASSYGLAGNYEQYF
d_call: TRBD2; j_call: TRBJ2-1; clone_size: -; v_call: TRBV4-2; cdr3_nt: TGTGCCAGCAGGATTTTAGCGGGGGGCAACGAGTATAATGAGCAGTTCTTC; cdr3_aa: CASRILAGGNEYNEQFF
d_call: TRBD1; j_call: TRBJ1-2; clone_size: -; v_call: TRBV5-1; cdr3_nt: TGCGCCAGCAGCCAGGACAGGGGGACGGGAAGCTATGGCTACACCTTC; cdr3_aa: CASSQDRGTGSYGYTF
d_call: TRBD1; j_call: TRBJ1-5; clone_size: -; v_call: TRBV6-5; cdr3_nt: TGTGCCAGCAGGACAGGGGTGGAGAGTCAGCCCCAGCATTTT; cdr3_aa: CASRTGVESQPQHF
d_call: TRBD1; j_call: TRBJ2-1; clone_size: -; v_call: TRBV15; cdr3_nt: TGTGCCACCAGCAAAGACAGGGCGGCGGCCAATGAGCAGTTCTTC; cdr3_aa: CATSKDRAAANEQFF
d_call: -; j_call: TRBJ1-2; clone_size: -; v_call: TRBV28; cdr3_nt: TGTGCCAGCCGTAACAGCATCTATGGCTACACCTTC; cdr3_aa: CASRNSIYGYTF
d_call: TRBD1; j_call: TRBJ1-1; clone_size: -; v_call: TRBV4-1; cdr3_nt: TGCGCCAGCAGCCCCGCTTTACAGGGGCGCCAGCGGAACACTGAAGCTTTCTTT; cdr3_aa: CASSPALQGRQRNTEAFF
d_call: TRBD1; j_call: TRBJ2-7; clone_size: -; v_call: TRBV6-5; cdr3_nt: TGTGCCAGCAGGCCGACAGGGCCCAACGAGCAGTACTTC; cdr3_aa: CASRPTGPNEQYF
d_call: TRBD1; j_call: TRBJ1-1; clone_size: -; v_call: TRBV9; cdr3_nt: TGTGCCAGCAGCGTAGCGGGACAGTTGAACACTGAAGCTTTCTTT; cdr3_aa: CASSVAGQLNTEAFF
d_call: TRBD1; j_call: TRBJ2-1; clone_size: -; v_call: TRBV6-6; cdr3_nt: TGTGCCAGCAGTTCGCGGACAGGGACCTATGAGCAGTTCTTC; cdr3_aa: CASSSRTGTYEQFF
d_call: TRBD1; j_call: TRBJ2-7; clone_size: -; v_call: TRBV30; cdr3_nt: TGTGCCTTGGGACAGGGACAGGTTTCAAGCTACGAGCAGTACTTC; cdr3_aa: CALGQGQVSSYEQYF
d_call: -; j_call: TRBJ1-6; clone_size: -; v_call: TRBV2; cdr3_nt: TGTGCCAGCAGTGAAGCGCAGGGTTTCCCCTATAATTCACCCCTCCACTTT; cdr3_aa: CASSEAQGFPYNSPLHF
d_call: -; j_call: TRBJ2-6; clone_size: many; v_call: TRBV4-3; cdr3_nt: TGCGCCAGCAGCGTCCGACTCTCTGGGGCCAACGTCCTGACTTTC; cdr3_aa: CASSVRLSGANVLTF
d_call: TRBD1; j_call: TRBJ2-7; clone_size: -; v_call: TRBV19; cdr3_nt: TGTGCCAGTAGTATAAGGGACAGCCGCTCCTACGAGCAGTACTTC; cdr3_aa: CASSIRDSRSYEQYF
d_call: TRBD2; j_call: TRBJ2-1; clone_size: -; v_call: TRBV7-2; cdr3_nt: TGTGCCAGCAGTACCGGACTAGCGGGAGTCCAAGGGGAGCAGTTCTTC; cdr3_aa: CASSTGLAGVQGEQFF
d_call: -; j_call: TRBJ2-7; clone_size: once; v_call: TRBV20-1; cdr3_nt: TGCAGTGCTCGTGAGGGAGGAGGCGAGCAGTACTTC; cdr3_aa: CSAREGGGEQYF
d_call: TRBD1; j_call: TRBJ1-2; clone_size: -; v_call: TRBV7-2; cdr3_nt: TGTGCCAGCAGCTTTGACAGGGACTATGGCTACACCTTC; cdr3_aa: CASSFDRDYGYTF
d_call: -; j_call: TRBJ1-5; clone_size: few; v_call: TRBV7-9; cdr3_nt: TGTGCCAGCAGCTTTACAGGGTTCAAGGATAGCAATCAGCCCCAGCATTTT; cdr3_aa: CASSFTGFKDSNQPQHF
d_call: TRBD1; j_call: TRBJ1-6; clone_size: many; v_call: TRBV28; cdr3_nt: TGTGCCAGCAGTTTAGAGGACAGGTTAAAGTCACCCCTCCACTTT; cdr3_aa: CASSLEDRLKSPLHF
d_call: -; j_call: TRBJ2-3; clone_size: -; v_call: TRBV18; cdr3_nt: TGTGCCAGCTCACCACCGACAGGCACAGATACGCAGTATTTT; cdr3_aa: CASSPPTGTDTQYF
d_call: -; j_call: TRBJ2-1; clone_size: -; v_call: TRBV28; cdr3_nt: TGTGCCAGCAGTTACCGGTCACTAGGTATTGAGCAGTTCTTC; cdr3_aa: CASSYRSLGIEQFF
d_call: -; j_call: TRBJ2-7; clone_size: -; v_call: TRBV19; cdr3_nt: TGTGCCAGTAGACCAACCCAGGGGAACGAGCAGTACTTC; cdr3_aa: CASRPTQGNEQYF
d_call: -; j_call: TRBJ2-2; clone_size: -; v_call: TRBV4-3; cdr3_nt: TGCGCCAGCAGCCTACAGCTAAACACCGGGGAGCTGTTTTTT; cdr3_aa: CASSLQLNTGELFF
d_call: -; j_call: TRBJ2-3; clone_size: -; v_call: TRBV21-1; cdr3_nt: TGTGCCAGCAGCAAAGATAGGGCTAGCGGGAGCCGCACAGATACGCAGTATTTT; cdr3_aa: CASSKDRASGSRTDTQYF
d_call: TRBD1; j_call: TRBJ2-6; clone_size: -; v_call: TRBV4-3; cdr3_nt: TGCGCCAGCAGCCACTCGGGACAGGGGGCTTCTGGGGCCAACGTCCTGACTTTC; cdr3_aa: CASSHSGQGASGANVLTF
d_call: TRBD2; j_call: TRBJ2-5; clone_size: -; v_call: TRBV29-1; cdr3_nt: TGCAGCGTTGAAGGGAGGCTAGCGGGGGGCCAAGAGACCCAGTACTTC; cdr3_aa: CSVEGRLAGGQETQYF
d_call: TRBD2; j_call: TRBJ2-1; clone_size: -; v_call: TRBV5-1; cdr3_nt: TGCGCCAGCAGGGAGACTAGCGGTGGCTCCTACAATGAGCAGTTCTTC; cdr3_aa: CASRETSGGSYNEQFF
d_call: -; j_call: TRBJ2-4; clone_size: -; v_call: TRBV7-2; cdr3_nt: TGTGCCAGCAGCCGGGGTGGAGGGGCAAACATTCAGTACTTC; cdr3_aa: CASSRGGGANIQYF
d_call: -; j_call: TRBJ1-1; clone_size: -; v_call: TRBV27; cdr3_nt: TGTGCCAGCAGTTCCCCTTCCCTGAGCACTGAAGCTTTCTTT; cdr3_aa: CASSSPSLSTEAFF
d_call: TRBD1; j_call: TRBJ1-6; clone_size: -; v_call: TRBV30; cdr3_nt: TGTGCCTGGGATGGGACAGGGGCCGATAATTCACCCCTCCACTTT; cdr3_aa: CAWDGTGADNSPLHF
d_call: -; j_call: TRBJ1-1; clone_size: -; v_call: TRBV29-1; cdr3_nt: TGCAGCGTCGGGGTTGAGACTGAAGCTTTCTTT; cdr3_aa: CSVGVETEAFF
d_call: -; j_call: TRBJ2-7; clone_size: -; v_call: TRBV14; cdr3_nt: TGTGCCAGCAGCCAAGTTCTCACAGGAGCCTACGAGCAGTACTTC; cdr3_aa: CASSQVLTGAYEQYF
d_call: TRBD2; j_call: TRBJ2-3; clone_size: -; v_call: TRBV5-4; cdr3_nt: TGTGCCAGCAGCTTAGCGGGGGGGCTCGCAGATACGCAGTATTTT; cdr3_aa: CASSLAGGLADTQYF
d_call: -; j_call: TRBJ1-2; clone_size: few; v_call: TRBV6-6; cdr3_nt: TGTGCCAGCAGACGTCGCGAGAGGGAATCTAACTATGGCTACACCTTC; cdr3_aa: CASRRRERESNYGYTF
d_call: TRBD1; j_call: TRBJ1-1; clone_size: -; v_call: TRBV28; cdr3_nt: TGTGCCAGCAGTCCACTGGACGACAGGGACACTGAAGCTTTCTTT; cdr3_aa: CASSPLDDRDTEAFF
d_call: TRBD1; j_call: TRBJ2-7; clone_size: -; v_call: TRBV6-6; cdr3_nt: TGTGCCAGCAGTCGCCTGGGACAGGGCTACGAGCAGTACTTC; cdr3_aa: CASSRLGQGYEQYF
d_call: -; j_call: TRBJ2-5; clone_size: few; v_call: TRBV5-6; cdr3_nt: TGTGCCAGCAGCTTGCCAGCGGAGACCCAGTACTTC; cdr3_aa: CASSLPAETQYF
d_call: -; j_call: TRBJ1-5; clone_size: -; v_call: TRBV27; cdr3_nt: TGTGCCAGCAGTTTATACGGTTATCAGCCCCAGCATTTT; cdr3_aa: CASSLYGYQPQHF
d_call: -; j_call: TRBJ1-4; clone_size: -; v_call: TRBV7-8; cdr3_nt: TGTGCCAGCAGCTTAGTCCCAGGAGGGGAAAAACTGTTTTTT; cdr3_aa: CASSLVPGGEKLFF
d_call: TRBD2; j_call: TRBJ2-3; clone_size: -; v_call: TRBV7-6; cdr3_nt: TGTGCCAGCAGCATACTAGCGGGGGGGCTCGATACGCAGTATTTT; cdr3_aa: CASSILAGGLDTQYF
d_call: TRBD2; j_call: TRBJ2-7; clone_size: once; v_call: TRBV11-1; cdr3_nt: TGTGCCAGCAGCCGGGACTACCCTTCCTACGAGCAGTACTTC; cdr3_aa: CASSRDYPSYEQYF
d_call: TRBD1; j_call: TRBJ2-3; clone_size: -; v_call: TRBV11-3; cdr3_nt: TGTGCCAGCAGCTTGGGGACAGGGGGATTACCAAGCACAGATACGCAGTATTTT; cdr3_aa: CASSLGTGGLPSTDTQYF
d_call: -; j_call: TRBJ1-6; clone_size: -; v_call: TRBV19; cdr3_nt: TGTGCCAGTAGTATCCAGGGGTTTAATTCACCCCTCCACTTT; cdr3_aa: CASSIQGFNSPLHF
d_call: TRBD1; j_call: TRBJ1-2; clone_size: -; v_call: TRBV19; cdr3_nt: TGTGCCAGTAGCCCGGACAGGGGGGACTATGGCTACACCTTC; cdr3_aa: CASSPDRGDYGYTF
d_call: TRBD2; j_call: TRBJ2-7; clone_size: -; v_call: TRBV5-4; cdr3_nt: TGTGCCAGCAGCCCCGGACTAGCGGGAGTGGAGGAGCAGTACTTC; cdr3_aa: CASSPGLAGVEEQYF
d_call: TRBD2; j_call: TRBJ2-5; clone_size: -; v_call: TRBV7-2; cdr3_nt: TGTGCCAGCAGCTTAGCGCAGGCTAGCGGCCAAGAGACCCAGTACTTC; cdr3_aa: CASSLAQASGQETQYF
d_call: -; j_call: TRBJ1-1; clone_size: -; v_call: TRBV3-1/TRBV3-2; cdr3_nt: TGTGCCAGCAGCCCTCCCTCGGCGGCAGTTTTTATGAACACTGAAGCTTTCTTT; cdr3_aa: CASSPPSAAVFMNTEAFF
d_call: TRBD1; j_call: TRBJ1-5; clone_size: -; v_call: TRBV19; cdr3_nt: TGTGCCAGTAGTATGGACAGGGGGAATCAGCCCCAGCATTTT; cdr3_aa: CASSMDRGNQPQHF
d_call: -; j_call: TRBJ1-1; clone_size: -; v_call: TRBV7-3; cdr3_nt: TGTGCCAGCAGCTTAATTCCAGGGGCCGGCACTGAAGCTTTCTTT; cdr3_aa: CASSLIPGAGTEAFF
d_call: TRBD1; j_call: TRBJ1-2; clone_size: -; v_call: TRBV5-1; cdr3_nt: TGCGCCAGCAGCCCGGGGGACAGGGAAGTCTATGGCTACACCTTC; cdr3_aa: CASSPGDREVYGYTF
d_call: -; j_call: TRBJ1-2; clone_size: -; v_call: TRBV20-1; cdr3_nt: TGCAGTGCGTTACAGGGTGACTACACCTTC; cdr3_aa: CSALQGDYTF
d_call: TRBD1; j_call: TRBJ2-1; clone_size: -; v_call: TRBV6-6; cdr3_nt: TGTGCCAGTCTAGGGCAGGGGGTAGATGAGCAGTTCTTC; cdr3_aa: CASLGQGVDEQFF
d_call: -; j_call: TRBJ1-1; clone_size: -; v_call: TRBV18; cdr3_nt: TGTGCCAGCCGCTCGGACAGCCAGAACACTGAAGCTTTCTTT; cdr3_aa: CASRSDSQNTEAFF
d_call: -; j_call: TRBJ2-7; clone_size: -; v_call: TRBV2; cdr3_nt: TGTGCCAGCATGACGGAGGGAAGGGGCGAGCAGTACTTC; cdr3_aa: CASMTEGRGEQYF